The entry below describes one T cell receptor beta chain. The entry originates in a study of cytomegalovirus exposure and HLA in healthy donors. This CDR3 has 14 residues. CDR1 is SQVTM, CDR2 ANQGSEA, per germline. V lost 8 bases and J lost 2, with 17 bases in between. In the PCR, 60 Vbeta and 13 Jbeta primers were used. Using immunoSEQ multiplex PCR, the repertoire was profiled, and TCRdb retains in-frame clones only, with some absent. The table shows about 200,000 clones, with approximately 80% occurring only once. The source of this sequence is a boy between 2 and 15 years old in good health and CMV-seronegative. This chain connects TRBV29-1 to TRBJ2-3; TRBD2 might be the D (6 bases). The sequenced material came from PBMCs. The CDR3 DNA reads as TGCAGCTTTCGGCGCGGGGCCAACACAGATACGCAGTATTTT. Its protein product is CSFRRGANTDTQYF.